These 17 T cell receptor beta chains were sequenced from one sample in a study of Ad26.COV2.S vaccination and SARS-CoV-2 variants. Sequencing was performed with immunoSEQ multiplex PCR; in TCRdb, only in-frame clones are kept and a portion is missing. This sample has 510,000 or so clones, with approximately 90% found just once. Treatment indicated: some 20 received Ad26.COV2.S at low or high dose, single or two shots; roughly 5 received placebo; per-sample allocation not given. Sampling happened 63 days after the first vaccine or placebo injection. The source was peripheral blood, collected in a trial of Ad26.COV2.S vaccine versus placebo. The source of these receptors is a person aged 18 to 65 who received the Ad26.COV2.S COVID-19 vaccine or a placebo.

The chain links TRBV18 to TRBJ2-7, with a tentative D call TRBD1 (5 bases). The CDR3 loop spans 15 amino acids. CDR1 and CDR2 from the germline V gene are KGHSH and LQKENI. Trimming pared 4 bases from V and 2 bases from J, leaving 15 bases between. CDR3 bases: TGTGCCAGCTCACTAGACAGTCCGTTCGCCTACGAGCAGTACTTC. This sequence encodes CASSLDSPFAYEQYF. The whole variable domain, remainder taken from reference TRBV18 and TRBJ2-7, is NAGVMQNPRHLVRRRGQEARLRCSPMKGHSHVYWYRQLPEEGLKFMVYLQKENIIDESGMPKERFSAEFPKEGPSILRIQQVVRGDSAAYFCASSLDSPFAYEQYFGPGTRLTVT.

The chain couples TRBV15 to TRBJ2-1, with 8 bases fitting TRBD1. Germline V gene sequence: CDR1 LNHNV, CDR2 YYDKDF (reference sequence). V was clipped by 1 base and J by 7 bases; unmatched bases: 3. This CDR3 region has 14 residues. This chain's CDR3 is CATSRGTGRNEQFF. For the CDR3, the DNA is TGTGCCACCAGCAGAGGGACAGGGCGGAATGAGCAGTTCTTC.

V gene TRBV27 combines with J gene TRBJ1-1; D is perhaps TRBD1 (5 bases). Deletions cut 5 bases from V and 0 bases from J, with 16 bases between. The CDR3 has 16 residues. Germline CDR1 reads MNHEY; CDR2 reads SMNVEV (reference sequence). The CDR3 bases are TGTGCCAGCAGTCCGACTCGGGGCCTCCTGAACACTGAAGCTTTCTTT. Residues: CASSPTRGLLNTEAFF.

The chain is built from TRBV21-1 and TRBJ2-2; the table calls TRBD1, which could not be checked here. TRBV21-1 is marked as a pseudogene. The CDR3 contains 13 residues. CDR3 sequence (DNA): TGTGCCCACGACACATTAGATACCGGGGAGCTGTTTTTT. It codes for CAHDTLDTGELFF.

V is TRBV19 and J is TRBJ2-1; 12 bases are a match to TRBD2. V lost 4 bases and J lost 4; bases outside the gene matches: 11. Germline CDR1 is LNHDA and CDR2 is SQIVND (reference sequence). The CDR3 spans 18 residues. CDR3 sequence reads: CASSTLPTSGSSYNEQFF. The CDR3, as DNA: TGTGCCAGTAGTACCCTTCCGACTAGCGGGAGTAGTTACAATGAGCAGTTCTTC.

CDR3 nucleotide sequence: TGTGCCAGCAGTACGGGGGGGGCAACTAATGAAAAACTGTTTTTT. Protein product: CASSTGGATNEKLFF. The chain carries TRBV28 and TRBJ1-4, with a possible D match to TRBD1 (5 bases). V dropped 5 bases and J dropped 0 bases, with 10 bases sitting between them. The CDR3 totals 15 residues. Germline CDR1 is MDHEN and CDR2 is SYDVKM.

This clone appeared once. The rearrangement uses TRBV28 and TRBJ1-1; D is perhaps TRBD1 (5 bases). Germline CDR1 MDHEN, CDR2 SYDVKM. The CDR3 is 13 residues long. The V gene lost 4 bases and the J gene lost 1 base, with 7 bases spanning the gap. This CDR3 is CASSWTTNTEAFF. The CDR3 DNA reads as TGTGCCAGCAGTTGGACAACGAACACTGAAGCTTTCTTT.

This rearrangement joins TRBV30 to TRBJ2-5; maybe TRBD1 (5 bases). From germline, CDR1 is GTSNPN and CDR2 SVGIG (reference sequence). The CDR3 contains 13 residues. V was clipped by 0 bases and J by 5 bases, with 10 bases between them. The DNA of the CDR3 is TGTGCCTGGAGTGTAGTGGCAGGGGAGACCCAGTACTTC. This gives the protein CAWSVVAGETQYF.

This chain uses TRBV7-9 with TRBJ2-6; possibly TRBD1 or TRBD2 for D (5 bases each). The CDR3 covers 19 residues. Trimming removed 0 bases from V and 6 bases from J, with 21 bases in between. CDR1 SEHNR and CDR2 FQNEAQ come from the germline V gene (reference sequence). In DNA, the CDR3 is TGTGCCAGCAGCTTAGCGAGAAGCCGGGGCCTCTTAGTGGCCAACGTCCTGACTTTC. It encodes CASSLARSRGLLVANVLTF. Drawing the rest from reference TRBV7-9 and TRBJ2-6, the complete variable domain is DTGVSQNPRHKITKRGQNVTFRCDPISEHNRLYWYRQTLGQGPEFLTYFQNEAQLEKSRLLSDRFSAERPKGSFSTLEIQRTEQGDSAMYLCASSLARSRGLLVANVLTFGAGSRLTVL.

The chain is built from TRBV6-5 and TRBJ1-2; no clear D gene. The CDR3 runs 13 residues. CDR1 is MNHEY, CDR2 SVGAGI, per germline. V was trimmed by 3 bases and J by 7 bases, leaving 12 bases between them. The CDR3 protein is CASSYRFRIGYTF. The DNA of the CDR3 is TGTGCCAGCAGTTATCGCTTCAGGATTGGCTACACCTTC.

This chain connects TRBV29-1 to TRBJ2-3, with D perhaps TRBD2 (6 bases). Germline V gene sequence: CDR1 SQVTM, CDR2 ANQGSEA. The CDR3 loop spans 14 amino acids. V was trimmed by 7 bases and J by 0 bases, leaving 14 bases between them. DNA for the CDR3: TGCAGCGGGGAAGGACTAATGAGCACAGATACGCAGTATTTT. Its protein is CSGEGLMSTDTQYF.

As concerns this clone: This sample includes further DNA sequences coding for the same CDR3. The CDR3 reads CASSIGQETQYF. As DNA, the CDR3 is TGTGCCAGTAGTATCGGCCAAGAGACCCAGTACTTC. This sequence joins TRBV19 and TRBJ2-5; D not certain. CDR1 is LNHDA and CDR2 is SQIVND in the germline V gene (reference sequence). CDR3 length equals 12 residues. Trimming took off 3 bases at V and 1 base at J, with 3 bases between the two ends.

This clone has a single count. This same CDR3 is encoded by further DNA sequences in the sample. The rearrangement uses TRBV9 and TRBJ2-7; D is uncertain. CDR1 is SGDLS and CDR2 is YYNGEE in the germline V gene. This CDR3 region has 14 residues. V gave up 2 bases and J gave up 0 bases, with 9 bases separating them. CDR3: CASSVASSSYEQYF. The CDR3 region has the DNA TGTGCCAGCAGCGTTGCCAGTAGCTCCTACGAGCAGTACTTC.

V gene TRBV7-2 combines with J gene TRBJ2-3; D is unresolved. V dropped 7 bases and J dropped 3 bases, with 29 bases sitting between them. The CDR3 is made up of 19 amino acids. Germline V gives CDR1 SGHTA, CDR2 FQGNSA. CDR3 residues: CASTPRKPQAGAETDTQYF. CDR3 in DNA: TGTGCCAGCACCCCGCGGAAGCCACAAGCAGGAGCCGAGACAGATACGCAGTATTTT.

This clone was detected only a few times. The CDR3 protein is CASGATVTAEQYF. The DNA of the CDR3 is TGCGCCAGCGGAGCAACCGTGACGGCCGAGCAGTACTTC. This chain joins TRBV5-1 and TRBJ2-7; D call uncertain. The CDR3 contains 13 residues. CDR1 and CDR2 from the germline V gene are SGHRS and YFSETQ. V gave up 7 bases and J gave up 6 bases, with 17 bases separating them.

The chain recombines TRBV3-1 (or the pseudogene TRBV3-2) with TRBJ1-1, with 9 bases identical to TRBD1. Germline V gene sequence: CDR1 LGHDT, CDR2 YNNKEL (reference sequence). The V segment lost 2 bases and the J segment 4 bases; nucleotides outside the gene matches: 8. This CDR3 spans 16 amino acids. The CDR3 DNA is TGTGCCAGCAGCCAAACCTCCGGGACAGGGCGCACTGAAGCTTTCTTT. Translated: CASSQTSGTGRTEAFF.

The chain uses TRBV29-1 and TRBJ2-7, with D unresolved. Between the trimmed V and J ends, which lost 4 bases and 4 bases, there was a span of 14 bases. The CDR3 contains 13 residues. The germline CDR1 and CDR2 sequences are SQVTM and ANQGSEA. The CDR3 reads CSVVPSMAYEQYF. For the CDR3, the DNA is TGCAGCGTTGTTCCCAGTATGGCGTACGAGCAGTACTTC.